Each of the 9 T cell receptor beta chains below was sequenced from the same sample in a study of OX40 agonist ivuxolimab in advanced cancers. Some clones are missing from TCRdb's copy, which holds only in-frame ones; the method was immunoSEQ multiplex PCR. Here the sample spans approximately 58,000 clones, roughly 80% being singletons. Sequenced material: CD4+ or CD8+ T cells sorted from blood, taken in a trial of the OX40 agonist ivuxolimab. These receptors were collected from an adult with an advanced solid tumor such as melanoma, head and neck, liver or kidney cancer.

The V and J genes are TRBV19 and TRBJ1-5, with 8 nucleotides matching TRBD1. The germline gives CDR1 LNHDA, CDR2 SQIVND (reference sequence). V was pared by 5 bases and J by 4 bases, with 7 bases of the junction left unmatched. This CDR3 has 15 residues. The CDR3 loop is CASSPMTGVNQPQHF. In nucleotides, the CDR3 is TGTGCCAGTAGTCCAATGACAGGGGTGAATCAGCCCCAGCATTTT.

V is TRBV18 and J is TRBJ1-2; 7 bases are shared with TRBD1. The germline gives CDR1 KGHSH, CDR2 LQKENI. The CDR3 is 13 amino acids. The trim removed 3 bases at V and 8 bases at J, leaving 6 bases unmatched. DNA of the CDR3: TGTGCCAGCTCACCCGACAGGGCGTACGGCTACACCTTC. Its translation is CASSPDRAYGYTF.

The J gene is TRBJ2-3, the V gene TRBV30; D perhaps matches TRBD2 (5 bases). Trimming took off 1 base at V and 5 bases at J, with 7 bases between the two ends. The CDR3 totals 12 residues. Germline V CDR1 and CDR2: GTSNPN, SVGIG (reference sequence). The CDR3 DNA reads as TGTGCCTGGAGTGGGGCGGGAGATACGCAGTATTTT. This gives the protein CAWSGAGDTQYF.

The V and J genes are TRBV7-9 and TRBJ1-1; D is uncertain. This CDR3 contains 14 residues. Germline CDR1 and CDR2: SEHNR and FQNEAQ (reference sequence). The ends were cut back, 2 bases at V and 0 bases at J, with 7 bases in the middle. CDR3 in amino acids: CASSLRAMNTEAFF. As DNA, the CDR3 is TGTGCCAGCAGCTTAAGGGCCATGAACACTGAAGCTTTCTTT.

This clone was observed a few times. The chain links TRBV5-1 to TRBJ2-5; maybe TRBD1 (5 bases). CDR1 is SGHRS, CDR2 YFSETQ, per germline. The V and J ends lost 1 base and 1 base respectively, with 11 bases between them. The CDR3 is made up of 15 amino acids. The CDR3 loop is CASSLLSDSQETQYF. In DNA form, the CDR3 reads TGCGCCAGCAGCTTGTTGTCCGACAGCCAAGAGACCCAGTACTTC. The whole variable domain, filled in from reference TRBV5-1 and TRBJ2-5, reads KAGVTQTPRYLIKTRGQQVTLSCSPISGHRSVSWYQQTPGQGLQFLFEYFSETQRNKGNFPGRFSGRQFSNSRSEMNVSTLELGDSALYLCASSLLSDSQETQYFGPGTRLLVL.

This chain uses TRBV11-3 with TRBJ2-3; 13 nucleotides match TRBD2. CDR1 and CDR2 from the germline V gene are SGHNT and YENEEA. With 4 bases clipped from V and 1 base from J, the junction kept 8 bases outside the gene matches. This CDR3 spans 18 amino acids. CDR3 region: CASSSGLAGASGTDTQYF. CDR3 in DNA: TGTGCCAGCAGCTCCGGACTAGCGGGAGCGTCTGGCACAGATACGCAGTATTTT.

The rearrangement links TRBV7-9 to TRBJ2-2; D is unresolved. Trimming cost V 1 base and J 7 bases, with 4 bases left between them. Germline CDR1 SEHNR, CDR2 FQNEAQ (reference sequence). There are 12 residues in the CDR3. In DNA form, the CDR3 reads TGTGCCAGCAGCTTAGATCTCGGGGAGCTGTTTTTT. As protein: CASSLDLGELFF.

In its sample, this clone was seen once. The genes are TRBV11-2 and TRBJ1-1; D gene uncertain. Germline V gene sequence: CDR1 SGHAT, CDR2 FQNNGV. The CDR3 runs to 16 residues. Trimming pared 0 bases from V and 6 bases from J, leaving 17 bases between. For the CDR3, the DNA is TGTGCCAGCAGCTTAGATAGGGTGGGGTATGGGGCTGAAGCTTTCTTT. Its protein product is CASSLDRVGYGAEAFF.

This chain uses TRBV6-1 with TRBJ2-7; a possible D gene is TRBD1 (6 bases). The CDR3 loop spans 14 amino acids. V lost 8 bases, J lost 0 bases, and 14 bases lay in between. CDR1 is MNHNS and CDR2 is SASEGT in the germline V gene. The CDR3 loop is CASEKGVTSYEQYF. CDR3 sequence (DNA): TGTGCCAGCGAGAAGGGGGTGACCTCCTACGAGCAGTACTTC.